These T cell receptor beta chains were read from a single sample in a study of blood T cell repertoires in COVID-19. TCRdb keeps only in-frame clones here, not all; method: immunoSEQ multiplex PCR. The sample holds about 59,000 clones; around three quarters are singletons and the top ten take about 3.5%. Sequenced: peripheral blood. The receptors derive from a man aged 55 to 70 with acute or convalescent COVID-19. Each CDR3 is given with its conserved first and last residue. D genes are given only for firm matches.

NA	TRBV15	TRBJ2-1	CATSRGERNEQFF
NA	TRBV11-2	TRBJ1-1	CASSLVDFGGEAFF
NA	TRBV11-2	TRBJ1-3	CASRLTGSGNTIYF
NA	TRBV7-3	TRBJ2-3	CASSPLGAIDTQYF
TRBD1	TRBV6-5	TRBJ1-2	CASKAGQGTYGYTF
TRBD1	TRBV27	TRBJ1-5	CASSSGQINQPQHF
NA	TRBV5-1	TRBJ2-3	CASSLPGSTDTQYF
TRBD1	TRBV7-2	TRBJ2-3	CASSPGGPPGDTQYF
TRBD2	TRBV2	TRBJ2-2	CASSSREGRGTGELFF
NA	TRBV4-3	TRBJ2-2	CASSPSWRRGELFF
TRBD1	TRBV7-9	TRBJ2-3	CASSPYGTGQTDTQYF
NA	TRBV3-1/TRBV3-2	TRBJ1-5	CASSQDPGYNQPQHF
TRBD1	TRBV5-1	TRBJ1-2	CASSPQGVANYGYTF
NA	TRBV2	TRBJ1-2	CASSVIETGLGGYTF
NA	TRBV6-6	TRBJ1-6	CASSAYSPLHF
NA	TRBV14	TRBJ1-2	CASSQYREGYTF
NA	TRBV27	TRBJ2-1	CASSLQGDEQFF
NA	TRBV30	TRBJ1-5	CAWSLELNQPQHF
NA	TRBV10-1	TRBJ2-1	CASIVGTPVRSGEQFF
TRBD1	TRBV27	TRBJ1-6	CASSPQTGGNSPLHF
NA	TRBV7-7	TRBJ2-1	CASSLGLYNEQFF
TRBD1	TRBV30	TRBJ1-4	CAWSDLTGTANEKLFF
TRBD1	TRBV20-1	TRBJ1-4	CSASKTGEDEKLFF
TRBD1	TRBV11-3	TRBJ2-4	CASSLETGGANIQYF
NA	TRBV6-5	TRBJ2-1	CASSYGMSGSDEQFF
NA	TRBV9	TRBJ2-1	CASSPDGWEPEQFF
NA	TRBV5-1	TRBJ2-2	CASSITGNTGELFF
NA	TRBV6-2/TRBV6-3	TRBJ1-5	CASSSRGVGNQPQHF
NA	TRBV27	TRBJ2-1	CASSLYSRGGSYNEQFF
TRBD1	TRBV5-8	TRBJ2-5	CASSPGQAIETQYF
NA	TRBV19	TRBJ2-2	CASSFQGGTGELFF
TRBD1	TRBV7-8	TRBJ2-5	CASSLDRKETQYF
TRBD2	TRBV7-8	TRBJ2-1	CASRSSGSSYNEQFF
TRBD1	TRBV2	TRBJ2-7	CASSGRQGFEQYF